Below are 20 T cell receptor beta chains sequenced from a single sample in a study of CD8+ T cells in alopecia areata (dated 2018 in TCRdb). The library was produced with the immunoSEQ multiplex PCR assay. To provide template for TCR sequencing, every sample had RNA extracted and reverse transcribed into cDNA. Held by TCRdb, this immuneACCESS table contains in-frame sequences only and omits some clones. Under half of the omission traces to an unresolved V gene where checked; the cause of the rest is unknown. This sample comprises about 180,000 clones, around 50% of them detected only once. The ten largest clones add up to roughly 14% of the sample. The time point label for this specimen denotes: baseline before oral tofacitinib. The material was CD4+ T cells sorted from blood, obtained at week 0. The receptor source for this set is a human donor with alopecia areata.

This chain connects TRBV29-1 to TRBJ2-7; 9 bases match TRBD1. This CDR3 region has 14 residues. J gave up 7 bases and V 6 bases, and 13 bases lay outside the gene matches. Per germline, CDR1 SQVTM and CDR2 ANQGSEA. The CDR3 coding sequence is TGCAGCGTGGACCCCGGGACAGGGCGTTTTGAGCAGTACTTC. As protein: CSVDPGTGRFEQYF.

This clone was counted between two and nine times. The rearrangement uses TRBV7-8 and TRBJ2-7; D unclear. The CDR3 spans 14 residues. CDR1 and CDR2 (germline): SGHVS, FQNEAQ. The V gene lost 5 bases and the J gene lost 1 base, with 12 bases spanning the gap. The CDR3 is CASSHLTSSYEQYF. DNA of the CDR3: TGTGCCAGCAGCCACCTGACGTCGTCCTACGAGCAGTACTTC.

The chain links TRBV29-1 to TRBJ1-3, with 8 bases matching TRBD1. The CDR3 extends over 18 amino acids. V was clipped by 5 bases and J by 0 bases; unmatched bases: 15. CDR1 and CDR2 (germline): SQVTM, ANQGSEA. For the CDR3, the DNA is TGCAGCGTTACCCACCCGGGACAGGAATCGAGCTCTGGAAACACCATATATTTT. Translating gives CSVTHPGQESSSGNTIYF. Looking up the rest from reference TRBV29-1 and TRBJ1-3 gives the full variable domain: SAVISQKPSRDICQRGTSLTIQCQVDSQVTMMFWYRQQPGQSLTLIATANQGSEATYESGFVIDKFPISRPNLTFSTLTVSNMSPEDSSIYLCSVTHPGQESSSGNTIYFGEGSWLTVV.

The chain joins TRBV5-1 to TRBJ2-7; unclear D gene. This CDR3 contains 15 residues. The V end lost 0 bases, the J end lost 0 bases, and 10 bases lay between the germline ends. Germline CDR1 SGHRS, CDR2 YFSETQ. CDR3 sequence (DNA): TGCGCCAGCAGCTTGGCGGGCAGTTCCTCCTACGAGCAGTACTTC. Translated: CASSLAGSSSYEQYF.

This chain uses TRBV29-1 with TRBJ2-7, with 7 nucleotides matching TRBD1. Germline CDR1 and CDR2: SQVTM and ANQGSEA. The CDR3 spans 13 residues. The J segment lost 0 bases and the V segment lost 7 bases, leaving 6 bases of the junction unmatched. In nucleotides, the CDR3 is TGCAGCGCCAGGGACAGTCTCTCCTACGAGCAGTACTTC. It specifies CSARDSLSYEQYF.

This rearrangement joins TRBV29-1 to TRBJ2-5; unclear D gene. Germline values: CDR1 SQVTM, CDR2 ANQGSEA. The CDR3 is 13 amino acids. V lost 4 bases and J 3 bases, leaving 12 bases between the germline ends. CDR3 protein: CSVATELKETQYF. The CDR3 region has the DNA TGCAGCGTTGCTACGGAGTTAAAAGAGACCCAGTACTTC.

This clone appeared a few times. The chain couples TRBV5-1 to TRBJ1-5; TRBD1 matches at 9 bases. Germline CDR1 SGHRS, CDR2 YFSETQ. V lost 0 bases, J lost 4 bases, and 2 bases stayed unmatched. The CDR3 sequence is 15 residues long. Here the CDR3 DNA reads TGCGCCAGCAGCTTGGGGGACAGGGCTAATCAGCCCCAGCATTTT. This translates into CASSLGDRANQPQHF. Full variable domain (rest looked up from reference TRBV5-1 and TRBJ1-5): KAGVTQTPRYLIKTRGQQVTLSCSPISGHRSVSWYQQTPGQGLQFLFEYFSETQRNKGNFPGRFSGRQFSNSRSEMNVSTLELGDSALYLCASSLGDRANQPQHFGDGTRLSIL.

J is TRBJ1-4 and V is TRBV7-9, with a possible D match to TRBD1 (5 bases). This CDR3 spans 14 amino acids. Trimming took off 8 bases at V and 2 bases at J, with 12 bases between the two ends. Germline V gene data show CDR1 as SEHNR and CDR2 as FQNEAQ (reference sequence). The CDR3: CASDSSATNEKLFF. CDR3 bases: TGTGCCAGCGACAGTTCCGCGACTAATGAAAAACTGTTTTTT.

The CDR3 sequence is CAWVQTSYDTQYF. CDR3 coding DNA: TGTGCCTGGGTTCAGACTAGCTACGATACGCAGTATTTT. The chain has TRBV30 and TRBJ2-3, with 7 nucleotides matching TRBD2. Trimming at V came to 5 bases and at J to 6 bases, leaving 8 bases not matched to a gene. Germline V gives CDR1 GTSNPN, CDR2 SVGIG (reference sequence). This CDR3 contains 13 residues.

V is TRBV6-6 and J is TRBJ2-7; TRBD2 is a possible D gene (6 bases). The V end lost 3 bases, the J end lost 3 bases, and 15 bases lay between the germline ends. The CDR3 has 15 residues. Germline CDR1 is MNHNY and CDR2 is SVGAGI (reference sequence). This CDR3 reads CASSYSRLAFYEQYF. The CDR3 bases are TGTGCCAGCAGTTATTCGCGTCTAGCGTTCTACGAGCAGTACTTC.

The chain couples TRBV7-2 to TRBJ2-2; D perhaps matches TRBD2 (5 bases). The CDR3 runs to 14 residues. The germline V gene encodes CDR1 SGHTA and CDR2 FQGNSA. Trimming pared 1 base from V and 6 bases from J, leaving 9 bases between. The DNA of the CDR3 is TGTGCCAGCAGCTTAGGGGAGTATCCCGGGGAGCTGTTTTTT. As protein: CASSLGEYPGELFF.

This chain links TRBV5-6 with TRBJ1-1, with D maybe TRBD1 (6 bases). V was trimmed by 6 bases and J by 6 bases, leaving 18 bases between them. CDR1 is SGHDT and CDR2 is YYEEEE in the germline V gene. The CDR3 contains 14 residues. CDR3 protein: CASTEDRMDAEAFF. CDR3 nucleotide sequence: TGTGCCAGCACCGAGGACAGAATGGACGCTGAAGCTTTCTTT.

This clone was picked up one time. The chain links TRBV5-1 to TRBJ2-1; 9 bases match TRBD1. CDR1 and CDR2 (germline): SGHRS, YFSETQ. The CDR3 contains 15 residues. The trim removed 4 bases at V and 6 bases at J, leaving 8 bases unmatched. The CDR3: CASSNGQGWSNEQFF. CDR3 DNA sequence: TGCGCCAGCAGCAACGGACAGGGGTGGTCCAATGAGCAGTTCTTC. The full variable domain, with the rest looked up from reference TRBV5-1 and TRBJ2-1, is KAGVTQTPRYLIKTRGQQVTLSCSPISGHRSVSWYQQTPGQGLQFLFEYFSETQRNKGNFPGRFSGRQFSNSRSEMNVSTLELGDSALYLCASSNGQGWSNEQFFGPGTRLTVL.

The rearrangement joins TRBV9 to TRBJ2-7; 8 positions agree with TRBD2. Germline V lookup: CDR1 SGDLS, CDR2 YYNGEE. Trimming removed 0 bases from V and 2 bases from J; junction bases left unmatched: 4. The CDR3 is 15 residues long. The DNA for the CDR3 is TGTGCCAGCAGCGTAGAGGCGCGGGGGGCCTACGAGCAGTACTTC. The encoded protein is CASSVEARGAYEQYF.

The chain has TRBV2 and TRBJ1-1; the match to TRBD1 covers 8 bases. Germline CDR1 and CDR2: SNHLY and FYNNEI. This CDR3 has 14 amino acids. J gave up 5 bases and V 4 bases, and 6 bases lay outside the gene matches. The DNA of the CDR3 is TGTGCCAGCAGTGCGGCAACAGGGGGTACTGAAGCTTTCTTT. Residues: CASSAATGGTEAFF.

The gene calls are TRBV29-1 and TRBJ1-1; TRBD1 agrees at 7 bases. The CDR3 has 13 amino acids. V lost 2 bases, J lost 6 bases, and 6 bases stayed unmatched. Looked up from germline, CDR1 is SQVTM and CDR2 is ANQGSEA. This chain's CDR3 is CSVETLRGPEAFF. In DNA, the CDR3 is TGCAGCGTTGAAACGCTGAGGGGGCCTGAAGCTTTCTTT.

The chain has TRBV29-1 and TRBJ1-6; a weak D match, TRBD1 (5 bases). In germline, CDR1 is SQVTM, CDR2 ANQGSEA. The CDR3 runs 13 residues. Trimming took 7 bases from V and 4 from J, leaving 11 bases between them. This chain's CDR3 is CSAGEEYNSPLHF. As DNA, the CDR3 is TGCAGCGCGGGGGAGGAGTATAATTCACCCCTCCACTTT.

The chain combines TRBV11-3 with TRBJ2-6; D uncertain. The CDR3 is made up of 16 amino acids. Germline V gene lookup returns CDR1 SGHNT and CDR2 YENEEA. V was trimmed by 1 base and J by 2 bases, leaving 9 bases between them. DNA for the CDR3: TGTGCCAGCAGCTTAGCCTTGACCCCTGGGGCCAACGTCCTGACTTTC. Its protein product is CASSLALTPGANVLTF.

The rearrangement uses TRBV6-6 and TRBJ2-3; 10 bases are shared with TRBD2. CDR3 length: 14 amino acids. V was pared by 10 bases and J by 2 bases, with 6 bases of the junction left unmatched. Germline loops: CDR1 MNHNY, CDR2 SVGAGI (reference sequence). CDR3 in amino acids: CAIKSGGATDTQYF. CDR3 DNA: TGTGCCATCAAAAGCGGGGGGGCCACAGATACGCAGTATTTT.

The chain has TRBV30 and TRBJ1-1; possibly TRBD1 for D (5 bases). Germline V gives CDR1 GTSNPN, CDR2 SVGIG (reference sequence). The germline V and J ends were trimmed by 1 base and 11 bases, with 14 bases remaining between them. CDR3 length equals 12 residues. CDR3 nucleotide sequence: TGTGCCTGGAGTGGACAGCTTGGAAGTGCTTTCTTT. Encoded protein: CAWSGQLGSAFF.